These T cell receptor beta chains were read from a single sample in a study of human T cells and chemical hapten exposure. Each CDR3 protein gets one entry after TCRdb re-called the 5' RACE reads with MiXCR. The table includes tens of thousands of distinct CDR3 sequences, 15% detected once. The receptors were sampled from a female donor in good health. CDR3s include the opening cysteine and the closing phenylalanine or tryptophan. A D gene is named only where the DNA matches it firmly. Only part of the rows carry a size: once, few, many, or a class if the clone is expanded.

V	size	J	length	D	CDR3	DNA
TRBV29-1	many	TRBJ2-7	11	TRBD1	CSAAQGSEQYF	TGCAGCGCCGCACAGGGGAGCGAGCAGTACTTC
TRBV12-3/TRBV12-4	NA	TRBJ1-2	13	NA	CASSSAQGGGYTF	TGTGCCAGCAGTTCTGCACAGGGAGGCGGCTACACCTTC
TRBV28	few	TRBJ1-5	16	NA	CASSAGGRDSNQPQHF	TGTGCCAGCAGTGCGGGGGGACGAGATAGCAATCAGCCCCAGCATTTT
TRBV6-5	NA	TRBJ2-3	13	NA	CASSYHNADTQYF	TGTGCCAGCAGTTACCATAATGCAGATACGCAGTATTTT
TRBV2	NA	TRBJ1-1	13	TRBD1	CASSEAGQGEAFF	TGTGCCAGCAGTGAAGCGGGACAGGGGGAAGCTTTCTTT
TRBV4-1	NA	TRBJ1-1	15	NA	CASSQDAGGSTEAFF	TGCGCCAGCAGCCAAGATGCTGGGGGTAGCACTGAAGCTTTCTTT
TRBV28	few	TRBJ2-7	14	NA	CASRLNLPSYEQYF	TGTGCCAGCAGACTAAACCTCCCCTCCTACGAGCAGTACTTC
TRBV9	NA	TRBJ2-1	15	TRBD2	CASSAAGSSYNEQFF	TGTGCCAGCAGCGCAGCGGGGAGCTCCTACAATGAGCAGTTCTTC
TRBV2	few	TRBJ1-3	14	NA	CASSEAGLGNTIYF	TGTGCCAGCAGTGAGGCCGGGTTAGGAAACACCATATATTTT
TRBV2	NA	TRBJ2-1	15	TRBD1	CASSGTGEVYNEQFF	TGTGCCAGCAGTGGGACAGGAGAAGTCTACAATGAGCAGTTCTTC
TRBV20-1	few	TRBJ2-5	17	TRBD2	CSARGGGLAGRQETQYF	TGCAGTGCCAGGGGTGGTGGTCTAGCGGGGAGACAAGAGACCCAGTACTTC
TRBV20-1	NA	TRBJ2-1	16	TRBD2	CSASQFGGTFVDEQFF	TGCAGTGCTAGTCAGTTCGGGGGGACTTTTGTCGATGAGCAGTTCTTC
TRBV4-2	NA	TRBJ2-5	16	NA	CASSPGRLASLETQYF	TGTGCCAGCAGCCCCGGGCGCCTGGCTAGCTTGGAGACCCAGTACTTC
TRBV5-4	many	TRBJ1-2	13	NA	CASSLEGPYGYTF	TGTGCCAGCAGCTTGGAAGGTCCCTATGGCTACACCTTC
TRBV10-3	NA	TRBJ1-3	15	TRBD1	CAISESGQVGNTIYF	TGTGCCATCAGTGAGTCCGGACAGGTTGGAAACACCATATATTTT
TRBV6-6	many	TRBJ1-1	15	TRBD1	CASSLPGQGGTEAFF	TGTGCCAGCAGCCTTCCGGGACAGGGCGGCACTGAAGCTTTCTTT
TRBV24-1	NA	TRBJ1-1	12	NA	CATSDLEGEAFF	TGTGCCACCAGTGATTTGGAGGGTGAAGCTTTCTTT
TRBV9	few	TRBJ2-7	14	NA	CASSVEQGDYEQYF	TGTGCCAGCAGCGTAGAACAGGGAGACTACGAGCAGTACTTC
TRBV20-1	NA	TRBJ1-1	15	NA	CSARDTAAMNTEAFF	TGCAGTGCTAGAGATACCGCAGCAATGAACACTGAAGCTTTCTTT
TRBV4-1	few	TRBJ2-4	14	NA	CASSQVGGDDIQYF	TGCGCCAGCAGCCAAGTAGGAGGGGATGACATTCAGTACTTC
TRBV6-2/TRBV6-3	NA	TRBJ2-5	17	TRBD2	CASTPTSGRAGGETQYF	TGTGCCAGCACCCCGACTAGCGGGAGGGCCGGAGGAGAGACCCAGTACTTC
TRBV4-1	few	TRBJ2-5	13	NA	CASSQGLKETQYF	TGCGCCAGCAGCCAAGGACTCAAAGAGACCCAGTACTTC
TRBV19	few	TRBJ2-1	18	TRBD1	CASSIEDRGRGESGEQFF	TGTGCCAGTAGTATTGAGGACAGGGGGCGTGGCGAAAGTGGTGAGCAGTTCTTC
TRBV27	NA	TRBJ2-2	17	NA	CASSAAWGRANTGELFF	TGTGCCAGCAGCGCTGCATGGGGAAGAGCGAACACCGGGGAGCTGTTTTTT
TRBV2	NA	TRBJ2-3	12	NA	CASKSDSDTQYF	TGTGCCAGCAAGTCTGACTCAGATACGCAGTATTTT
TRBV20-1	NA	TRBJ1-6	13	NA	CSATDTNGSPLHF	TGCAGTGCTACAGATACAAACGGTTCACCCCTCCACTTT
TRBV7-2	few	TRBJ1-1	13	TRBD1	CASSRGQATEAFF	TGTGCCAGCAGCCGAGGACAGGCGACTGAAGCTTTCTTT
TRBV7-2	NA	TRBJ2-7	14	NA	CASSLQVSTYEQYF	TGTGCCAGCAGCTTACAGGTATCGACCTACGAGCAGTACTTC
TRBV15	few	TRBJ1-5	17	TRBD1	CATSRDERTGGFQPQHF	TGTGCCACCAGCAGGGACGAACGGACAGGGGGCTTTCAGCCCCAGCATTTT
TRBV6-2/TRBV6-3	NA	TRBJ1-6	15	TRBD1	CASSYLRDRGSPLHF	TGTGCCAGCAGTTACCTCCGGGACAGGGGATCACCCCTCCACTTT
TRBV2	few	TRBJ1-2	14	NA	CASSAGQPYYGYTF	TGTGCCAGCAGTGCCGGACAGCCGTACTATGGCTACACCTTC
TRBV6-2/TRBV6-3	NA	TRBJ2-3	13	NA	CASNPGYTDTQYF	TGTGCCAGCAATCCCGGATACACAGATACGCAGTATTTT
TRBV6-5	few	TRBJ2-7	13	NA	CASSFGMAYEQYF	TGTGCCAGCAGTTTTGGGATGGCTTACGAGCAGTACTTC
TRBV21-1	NA	TRBJ2-7	18	NA	CASSKGGAQRGFYYEQYF	TGTGCCAGCAGCAAAGGAGGGGCACAGCGCGGATTTTACTACGAGCAGTACTTC
TRBV5-1	NA	TRBJ2-5	16	NA	CASSLGGRGTQETQYF	TGCGCCAGCAGCTTGGGGGGCCGGGGGACGCAAGAGACCCAGTACTTC
TRBV12-3/TRBV12-4	few	TRBJ2-3	18	TRBD2	CASSPPLGSGSETDTQYF	TGTGCCAGCAGTCCTCCTCTGGGTAGCGGGAGCGAAACAGATACGCAGTATTTT
TRBV7-9	NA	TRBJ1-1	15	TRBD1	CASSRTGTANTEAFF	TGTGCCAGCAGCAGAACCGGGACAGCGAACACTGAAGCTTTCTTT
TRBV5-1	few	TRBJ2-7	17	TRBD2	CASSRDPTSGGAYEQYF	TGCGCCAGCAGCCGCGACCCGACTAGCGGGGGGGCCTACGAGCAGTACTTC
TRBV5-1	NA	TRBJ1-6	15	NA	CASNPTGTSGSPLHF	TGCGCCAGCAACCCAACCGGGACATCGGGTTCACCCCTCCACTTT
TRBV29-1	many	TRBJ1-2	14	NA	CSVAPERGANGYTF	TGCAGCGTTGCCCCAGAGAGAGGGGCGAATGGCTACACCTTC
TRBV4-2	NA	TRBJ1-3	16	NA	CASSQDAGGFGNTIYF	TGTGCCAGCAGCCAAGATGCGGGAGGGTTCGGAAACACCATATATTTT
TRBV5-1	few	TRBJ2-2	15	TRBD1	CASSLQGAGTGELFF	TGCGCCAGCAGTCTACAGGGGGCAGGTACCGGGGAGCTGTTTTTT
TRBV28	few	TRBJ1-2	15	NA	CASSLRPWEGDGYTF	TGTGCCAGCAGCCTACGCCCATGGGAGGGGGACGGCTACACCTTC
TRBV29-1	many	TRBJ1-2	11	TRBD1	CSADRGYGYTF	TGCAGCGCCGACAGGGGCTATGGCTACACCTTC
TRBV18	NA	TRBJ2-1	13	NA	CASSDRDRGEQFF	TGTGCCAGCTCAGATCGGGACCGCGGTGAGCAGTTCTTC
TRBV29-1	few	TRBJ2-7	12	TRBD2	CSARGREQEQYF	TGCAGCGCCCGAGGGCGGGAGCAAGAGCAGTACTTC
TRBV5-1	NA	TRBJ2-3	14	NA	CASSSGTSTDTQYF	TGCGCCAGCAGCTCCGGGACTAGCACAGATACGCAGTATTTT
TRBV20-1	few	TRBJ2-5	15	TRBD1	CSARAATGGRETQYF	TGCAGTGCTAGAGCGGCGACAGGGGGTCGGGAGACCCAGTACTTC
TRBV5-4	NA	TRBJ2-1	14	NA	CASSSGQLYNEQFF	TGTGCCAGCAGCTCCGGACAGCTGTACAATGAGCAGTTCTTC
TRBV20-1	NA	TRBJ2-7	14	NA	CSARGTFNSYEQYF	TGCAGTGCTAGGGGGACTTTCAACTCCTACGAGCAGTACTTC
TRBV19	few	TRBJ1-5	15	NA	CASSIFEGSNQPQHF	TGTGCCAGTAGTATCTTCGAAGGCAGCAATCAGCCCCAGCATTTT